This T cell receptor beta chain was recovered during a study of blood T cell repertoires in COVID-19. Clones were read by immunoSEQ multiplex PCR, and TCRdb kept only the in-frame ones, dropping some. The sample has some 200,000 clones; 70% to 90% are singletons. Trimming removed 3 bases from V and 0 bases from J, with 8 bases in between. CDR1 is SEHNR, CDR2 FQNEAQ, per germline (reference sequence). The CDR3 is made up of 14 amino acids. The sequence derives from a man in his forties or fifties who had recovered from COVID-19. The V call is TRBV7-9, the J call TRBJ1-1, with a tentative D call TRBD1 (5 bases). Sequenced input: PBMCs or T cells enriched from blood (not recorded which). CDR3 nucleotide sequence: TGTGCCAGCAGCTTTGGGGCGTTGAACACTGAAGCTTTCTTT. Protein sequence: CASSFGALNTEAFF.